The 28 T cell receptor beta chains reported below all come from one sample, sequenced in a study of cytomegalovirus exposure and HLA in healthy donors. The PCR had 60 Vbeta and 13 Jbeta primers. Sequencing was performed with immunoSEQ multiplex PCR; in TCRdb, only in-frame clones are kept and a portion is missing. Of roughly 200,000 clones listed, 70% to 90% were seen once; the top ten hold less than 2.5%. Sequencing was done on a sample of PBMCs. The source of these receptors is a woman in her 50s in good health and CMV-seronegative.

This chain links TRBV30 with TRBJ2-7; D perhaps matches TRBD2 (6 bases). The CDR3 covers 13 residues. Germline V gene sequence: CDR1 GTSNPN, CDR2 SVGIG (reference sequence). V was clipped by 1 base and J by 0 bases, with 7 bases between them. The CDR3, as DNA: TGTGCCTGGAGTGGGGGGGTCTCCTACGAGCAGTACTTC. It translates to CAWSGGVSYEQYF.

The rearrangement joins TRBV7-2 to TRBJ1-4; perhaps TRBD1 as D (6 bases). The germline CDR1 and CDR2 sequences are SGHTA and FQGNSA. Trimming removed 0 bases at V and 8 bases at J, with 10 bases between. CDR3 length: 14 residues. CDR3 in DNA: TGTGCCAGCAGCTTAGCAGGGGGGGGAGAAAAACTGTTTTTT. Residues: CASSLAGGGEKLFF.

This rearrangement joins TRBV4-1 to TRBJ2-1, with TRBD2 matching 8 bases. V dropped 0 bases and J dropped 3; count of bases not matched to a gene: 7. The CDR3 has 17 amino acids. Germline loops: CDR1 MGHRA, CDR2 YSYEKL. CDR3 residues: CASSQDRGRTLYNEQFF. For the CDR3, the DNA is TGCGCCAGCAGCCAAGATCGCGGGAGGACTCTCTACAATGAGCAGTTCTTC.

The chain links TRBV19 to TRBJ1-2; D perhaps matches TRBD1 (5 bases). CDR3 length: 17 amino acids. CDR1 is LNHDA and CDR2 is SQIVND in the germline V gene (reference sequence). V lost 7 bases and J 8 bases, leaving 29 bases between the germline ends. CDR3 in amino acids: CASTSPGRGERSDGYTF. CDR3 nucleotide sequence: TGTGCCAGTACCTCACCGGGGAGGGGTGAGCGATCTGACGGCTACACCTTC. The whole variable domain, filled in from reference TRBV19 and TRBJ1-2, reads DGGITQSPKYLFRKEGQNVTLSCEQNLNHDAMYWYRQDPGQGLRLIYYSQIVNDFQKGDIAEGYSVSREKKESFPLTVTSAQKNPTAFYLCASTSPGRGERSDGYTFGSGTRLTVV.

This chain connects TRBV30 to TRBJ1-5; D unclear. CDR3 size: 13 residues. Germline loops: CDR1 GTSNPN, CDR2 SVGIG (reference sequence). V lost 0 bases to trimming and J lost 6 bases, with 9 bases between them. DNA for the CDR3: TGTGCCTGGAGTGTACTAGGGAGTCAGCCCCAGCATTTT. Translating it yields CAWSVLGSQPQHF.

V and J are TRBV27 and TRBJ1-5, with D perhaps matching TRBD1 (5 bases). Germline V gene sequence: CDR1 MNHEY, CDR2 SMNVEV (reference sequence). The CDR3 is made up of 14 amino acids. V shed 5 bases and J shed 1 base, with 9 bases lying between them. CDR3 amino acids: CASSLRESNQPQHF. The CDR3 region has the DNA TGTGCCAGCAGTCTCAGGGAAAGCAATCAGCCCCAGCATTTT.

This clone was seen only a few times. The rearrangement links TRBV6-5 to TRBJ1-3; D ambiguous. Germline CDR1 reads MNHEY; CDR2 reads SVGAGI. The CDR3 extends over 15 amino acids. The germline V and J ends were trimmed by 5 bases and 1 base, with 12 bases remaining between them. The CDR3 protein is CASSVEYRSGNTIYF. The CDR3 coding sequence is TGTGCCAGCAGTGTAGAATATCGATCTGGAAACACCATATATTTT.

This clone was counted only a few times. The chain carries TRBV27 and TRBJ2-5; D is unclear. The CDR3 length is 13 residues. The germline V gene encodes CDR1 MNHEY and CDR2 SMNVEV (reference sequence). V was cut by 6 bases and J by 3 bases, with 11 bases left in between. CDR3 DNA: TGTGCCAGCAGCATGACTCAAAAAGAGACCCAGTACTTC. The encoded protein is CASSMTQKETQYF.

Comment on this clone: The germline gene is not matched at one end of the junction; a read error may be the cause. The gene calls are TRBV7-9 and TRBJ1-1; unclear D gene. Per the germline V gene, CDR1 is SEHNR and CDR2 is FQNEAQ (reference sequence). This CDR3 has 11 residues. CDR3 amino acids: CSSSRLEKAFF. The CDR3 region has the DNA TGTTCCAGCAGCCGCTTGGAGAAAGCTTTCTTT.

The chain combines TRBV7-2 with TRBJ2-2, with TRBD1 as a possible D gene (5 bases). The V end was cut by 1 base, the J end by 5 bases, with 8 bases between. The CDR3 length is 14 residues. CDR1 and CDR2 from the germline V gene are SGHTA and FQGNSA. CDR3 protein: CASSLEHRTGELFF. For the CDR3, the DNA is TGTGCCAGCAGCTTAGAACACAGGACCGGGGAGCTGTTTTTT.

The chain carries TRBV13 and TRBJ1-4, with D hard to call. This CDR3 comprises 12 residues. V lost 5 bases to trimming and J lost 7 bases, with 8 bases between them. The V gene's germline CDR1 is PRHDT and CDR2 FYEKMQ (reference sequence). The DNA for the CDR3 is TGTGCCAGCAGCGCAGATGCTGAAAAACTGTTTTTT. Amino acid sequence: CASSADAEKLFF. The complete variable domain, with remaining parts taken from reference TRBV13 and TRBJ1-4, reads AAGVIQSPRHLIKEKRETATLKCYPIPRHDTVYWYQQGPGQDPQFLISFYEKMQSDKGSIPDRFSAQQFSDYHSELNMSSLELGDSALYFCASSADAEKLFFGSGTQLSVL.

This chain connects TRBV5-1 to TRBJ1-2; 8 positions match TRBD1. Trimming at V came to 4 bases and at J to 4 bases, leaving 6 bases not matched to a gene. Germline CDR1 is SGHRS and CDR2 is YFSETQ. The CDR3 contains 14 residues. The chain's CDR3 is CASSVDRGPYGYTF. For the CDR3, the DNA is TGCGCCAGCAGCGTCGACAGGGGACCCTATGGCTACACCTTC.

The genes are TRBV2 and TRBJ2-4, with 7 bases lining up with TRBD1. V trimming: 7 bases; J trimming: 0 bases; junction bases outside the gene matches: 9. CDR3 length: 16 amino acids. Germline values: CDR1 SNHLY, CDR2 FYNNEI. DNA of the CDR3: TGTGCCAGCAACCGACAGGGCTTATTAGCCAAAAACATTCAGTACTTC. Protein: CASNRQGLLAKNIQYF.

This sequence joins TRBV5-4 and TRBJ2-2; the match to TRBD2 covers 15 bases. V was clipped by 3 bases and J by 5 bases; unmatched bases: 2. Germline CDR1 SGHNT, CDR2 YYREEE (reference sequence). The CDR3 covers 16 residues. In nucleotides, the CDR3 is TGTGCCAGCAGCTCCGGGACTAGCGGGAGGACCGGGGAGCTGTTTTTT. Translation gives CASSSGTSGRTGELFF.

This chain uses TRBV29-1 with TRBJ1-2; no clear D gene. Germline assignment: CDR1 SQVTM and CDR2 ANQGSEA. The V and J ends lost 6 bases and 0 bases respectively, with 26 bases between them. The CDR3 contains 18 residues. CDR3 bases: TGCAGCGTCCTCGCAGTTGGAGCCTACGAGCCGCCTAACTATGGCTACACCTTC. It translates to CSVLAVGAYEPPNYGYTF.

A single count supports this clone. The gene calls are TRBV5-1 and TRBJ1-5; D possibly corresponds to TRBD1 (5 bases). The CDR3 contains 15 residues. Germline CDR1 SGHRS, CDR2 YFSETQ. V was pared by 0 bases and J by 7 bases, with 14 bases between. CDR3 in DNA: TGCGCCAGCAGCTTGGGAGGGACCGGGGGGCAGCCCCAGCATTTT. Its protein product is CASSLGGTGGQPQHF.

This chain uses TRBV27 with TRBJ2-1; D gene uncertain. The V end lost 6 bases, the J end lost 9 bases, and 18 bases lay between the germline ends. This CDR3 has 14 amino acids. Germline CDR1 MNHEY, CDR2 SMNVEV (reference sequence). CDR3 sequence reads: CASSSLVSYGEQFF. CDR3 nucleotide sequence: TGTGCCAGCAGCTCCCTGGTCTCCTACGGTGAGCAGTTCTTC.

This clone was counted once. One end of the junction varies from germline; a read error may be responsible. This chain uses TRBV7-9 with TRBJ2-7, with D uncertain. The CDR3 length is 12 residues. CDR1 and CDR2 from the germline V gene are SEHNR and FQNEAQ (reference sequence). CDR3 bases: TGTTCCAGCAGCTTACACTCCTACGAGCAGTACTTC. Protein: CSSSLHSYEQYF.

This clone has a handful of counts. This chain uses TRBV10-3 with TRBJ1-1, with 8 positions matching TRBD1. The length of the CDR3 is 14 residues. The germline gives CDR1 ENHRY, CDR2 SYGVKD. V trimming: 0 bases; J trimming: 6 bases; junction bases outside the gene matches: 3. As DNA, the CDR3 is TGTGCCATCAGTGAGTCTCAGGGGGCGGCTGAAGCTTTCTTT. Translation gives CAISESQGAAEAFF.

This clone has more than one count but fewer than ten. This chain links TRBV15 with TRBJ1-1; D is ambiguous. Germline V gene lookup returns CDR1 LNHNV and CDR2 YYDKDF (reference sequence). This CDR3 comprises 14 residues. Between the trimmed V and J ends, which lost 0 bases and 4 bases, there was a span of 9 bases. CDR3 sequence: CATSRETTGTEAFF. CDR3 sequence (DNA): TGTGCCACCAGCAGAGAAACGACGGGCACTGAAGCTTTCTTT.

CDR3 nucleotide sequence: TGTGCCACCAGTCGAGGGGGCCGCACTGAAGCTTTCTTT. Its translation: CATSRGGRTEAFF. The chain recombines TRBV19 with TRBJ1-1; 7 nucleotides agree with TRBD1. The junction had 9 bases not matched to a gene; V was cut back by 10 bases and J by 4 bases. The length of the CDR3 is 13 residues. Germline V CDR1 and CDR2: LNHDA, SQIVND (reference sequence).

The chain combines TRBV7-9 with TRBJ2-5, with D perhaps TRBD2 (6 bases). Germline V gene sequence: CDR1 SEHNR, CDR2 FQNEAQ (reference sequence). The germline V and J ends were trimmed by 5 bases and 5 bases, with 9 bases remaining between them. The CDR3 covers 12 residues. Written as DNA, the CDR3 is TGTGCCAGCAGCCCAAGCGGGGAGACCCAGTACTTC. Its translation: CASSPSGETQYF. The full variable domain, completed using reference TRBV7-9 and TRBJ2-5, is DTGVSQNPRHKITKRGQNVTFRCDPISEHNRLYWYRQTLGQGPEFLTYFQNEAQLEKSRLLSDRFSAERPKGSFSTLEIQRTEQGDSAMYLCASSPSGETQYFGPGTRLLVL.

This chain joins TRBV27 and TRBJ2-1; the D gene is possibly TRBD1 (6 bases). The CDR3 runs 14 residues. Germline CDR1 and CDR2: MNHEY and SMNVEV (reference sequence). V was pared by 6 bases and J by 4 bases, with 13 bases between. Written as DNA, the CDR3 is TGTGCCAGCAGCGCCGGACAGATATACAATGAGCAGTTCTTC. It specifies CASSAGQIYNEQFF.

In DNA, the CDR3 is TGTGCCAGCAGTAGTACTAGCGGGAGGCCATATTTT. Protein sequence: CASSSTSGRPYF. The chain links TRBV2 to TRBJ2-3; 12 bases agree with TRBD2. CDR3 length: 12 residues. The ends lost 5 bases at V and 15 bases at J; junction bases unmatched: 6. Looked up from germline, CDR1 is SNHLY and CDR2 is FYNNEI.

This clone was seen a few times. CDR3 in amino acids: CASSARLAGGPAYEQYF. The CDR3 nucleotides are TGTGCCAGCAGCGCCCGACTAGCGGGAGGGCCGGCCTACGAGCAGTACTTC. The chain employs TRBV7-2 and TRBJ2-7, with 14 bases identical to TRBD2. CDR1 SGHTA and CDR2 FQGNSA come from the germline V gene. The CDR3 runs 17 residues. Trimming took 5 bases from V and 2 from J; bases not matched to a gene: 8.

V is TRBV25-1 and J is TRBJ1-3; D ambiguous. The germline V and J ends were trimmed by 6 bases and 10 bases, with 13 bases remaining between them. Germline V lookup: CDR1 MGHDK, CDR2 SYGVNS. This CDR3 comprises 12 residues. CDR3 nucleotides: TGTGCCAGCAGGGGTTCCGTCGGGACCATATATTTT. Translated, it gives CASRGSVGTIYF.

On this clone: Relative to the germline gene, one junction end is altered; a read error may explain this. This rearrangement joins TRBV7-9 to TRBJ1-2; the D is unclear. This CDR3 is built from 13 residues. CDR1 is SEHNR, CDR2 FQNEAQ, per germline (reference sequence). The CDR3 region is CSSSLEKGDGYTF. Written as DNA, the CDR3 is TGTTCCAGCAGCTTAGAAAAGGGAGATGGCTACACCTTC.

The chain has TRBV28 and TRBJ1-4; 10 bases line up with TRBD1. Germline CDR1 and CDR2: MDHEN and SYDVKM. The J segment lost 9 bases and the V segment lost 7 bases, leaving 8 bases of the junction unmatched. This CDR3 is 14 amino acids long. The CDR3 sequence: CASKKGQGWKKLFF. The CDR3 DNA follows: TGTGCCAGCAAAAAGGGACAGGGGTGGAAAAAACTGTTTTTT.